These 26 T cell receptor beta chains share one sample of origin, sequenced in a study of T cell responses to AZD1222 COVID-19 vaccine. This table comes from immunoSEQ multiplex PCR, and its TCRdb copy is limited to in-frame clones, with some not included. Altogether 57,000 or so clones are present, around 82% being singletons, with the ten largest covering approximately 26%. Sequencing was performed on peripheral blood, taken 28 days after the second AZD1222 dose. The receptors were sampled from an adult who received the AZD1222 COVID-19 vaccine.

The chain recombines TRBV27 with TRBJ2-2; 11 bases match TRBD1. The CDR3 has 15 amino acids. Trimming took 6 bases from V and 6 from J; bases not matched to a gene: 6. Germline-derived CDR1 and CDR2 are MNHEY and SMNVEV (reference sequence). CDR3 loop: CASRPGQGEAGELFF. The DNA of the CDR3 is TGTGCCAGCAGACCGGGACAGGGGGAAGCCGGGGAGCTGTTTTTT.

This clone was detected once. The chain has TRBV6-6 and TRBJ1-1; 9 bases align to TRBD1. The CDR3 has 15 amino acids. Losses at the gene ends were 4 bases for V and 6 bases for J; bases not matched to a gene: 9. Per the germline V gene, CDR1 is MNHNY and CDR2 is SVGAGI (reference sequence). This CDR3 is CASSSPSDRGSEAFF. CDR3 sequence (DNA): TGTGCCAGCAGTTCCCCATCGGACAGGGGCTCTGAAGCTTTCTTT.

The chain is built from TRBV18 and TRBJ2-7; D not resolved. This CDR3 region has 11 residues. CDR1 and CDR2 (germline): KGHSH, LQKENI. Trimming left V 2 bases short and J 2 bases short, with 1 base between. The CDR3 coding sequence is TGTGCCAGCTCACCAGCCTACGAGCAGTACTTC. Translation gives CASSPAYEQYF. Full variable domain (remainder filled in from reference TRBV18 and TRBJ2-7): NAGVMQNPRHLVRRRGQEARLRCSPMKGHSHVYWYRQLPEEGLKFMVYLQKENIIDESGMPKERFSAEFPKEGPSILRIQQVVRGDSAAYFCASSPAYEQYFGPGTRLTVT.

V and J are TRBV11-2 and TRBJ2-5; 7 nucleotides align to TRBD2. This CDR3 is built from 16 residues. J lost 5 bases, V lost 3 bases, and 12 bases had no gene match. Per germline, CDR1 SGHAT and CDR2 FQNNGV. The CDR3 bases are TGTGCCAGCAGCTTTGGGGGTGGACGGGGAGGGGAGACCCAGTACTTC. Residues: CASSFGGGRGGETQYF.

The CDR3 here is CASSLGGAIAKNIQYF. The CDR3 DNA reads as TGTGCCAGCAGTCTGGGAGGAGCAATAGCCAAAAACATTCAGTACTTC. The chain links TRBV28 to TRBJ2-4, with a weak D call TRBD2 (6 bases). This CDR3 contains 16 residues. V dropped 5 bases and J dropped 0 bases, with 14 bases sitting between them. The germline CDR1 and CDR2 sequences are MDHEN and SYDVKM.

This clone was seen more than once but under ten times. This chain joins TRBV9 and TRBJ2-7; TRBD2 matches 10 bases. CDR3 size: 15 residues. Trimming removed 0 bases from V and 3 bases from J; junction bases left unmatched: 3. Germline values: CDR1 SGDLS, CDR2 YYNGEE. CDR3 DNA sequence: TGTGCCAGCAGCGTAGCCGGGACTAGCGACTACGAGCAGTACTTC. Translated: CASSVAGTSDYEQYF.

V is TRBV9 and J is TRBJ2-3; D call uncertain. Germline loops: CDR1 SGDLS, CDR2 YYNGEE. V was pared by 3 bases and J by 2 bases, with 13 bases between. CDR3 length: 15 residues. The CDR3 region is CASSETTTSTDTQYF. The CDR3 DNA follows: TGTGCCAGCAGCGAGACCACTACCTCCACAGATACGCAGTATTTT.

This clone was seen only a few times. The chain is built from TRBV7-2 and TRBJ2-1; D could derive from TRBD1 or TRBD2 (7 bases each). Germline CDR1 is SGHTA and CDR2 is FQGNSA. There are 17 residues in the CDR3. Between the trimmed V and J ends, which lost 5 bases and 5 bases, there was a span of 22 bases. CDR3 sequence (DNA): TGTGCCAGCAGCGACTACAGGGGAGGGATATCTAACAATGAGCAGTTCTTC. Residues: CASSDYRGGISNNEQFF.

V usage is TRBV6-5 and J usage is TRBJ2-5; D possibly matches TRBD1 or TRBD2 (6 bases each). Trimming took 0 bases from V and 6 from J, leaving 14 bases between them. Germline values: CDR1 MNHEY, CDR2 SVGAGI. This CDR3 contains 15 residues. The CDR3: CASSYSRQGRKTQYF. CDR3 DNA: TGTGCCAGCAGTTACTCGAGGCAGGGGAGGAAGACCCAGTACTTC.

The chain links TRBV9 to TRBJ2-1, with D maybe TRBD2 (6 bases). V was pared by 0 bases and J by 5 bases, with 18 bases between. Germline-derived CDR1 and CDR2 are SGDLS and YYNGEE. CDR3 size: 17 residues. The DNA for the CDR3 is TGTGCCAGCAGCGTAGACCCTCCTGGCGGGGCCGACAATGAGCAGTTCTTC. It translates to CASSVDPPGGADNEQFF.

V is TRBV7-3 and J is TRBJ1-4, with D possibly TRBD1 on 5 matching bases. Trimming left V 5 bases short and J 3 bases short, with 16 bases between. Germline CDR1 and CDR2: SGHTA and FQGTGA. The CDR3 spans 16 residues. CDR3 nucleotides: TGTGCCAGCAGCGGGGCGTTTGGGCTGGCTAATGAAAAACTGTTTTTT. Translating it yields CASSGAFGLANEKLFF.

V and J are TRBV19 and TRBJ2-7; 7 positions match TRBD1. This CDR3 spans 15 amino acids. After removal of 5 bases from V and 4 bases from J, the junction contained 11 bases not matched to a gene. Per germline, CDR1 LNHDA and CDR2 SQIVND (reference sequence). The CDR3 nucleotides read TGTGCCAGTAGTGAGTCTGGGCAGGGGGTGTACGAGCAGTACTTC. Translated, it gives CASSESGQGVYEQYF.

This rearrangement joins TRBV28 to TRBJ2-3; 8 nucleotides line up with TRBD1. From germline, CDR1 is MDHEN and CDR2 SYDVKM. The CDR3 loop spans 17 amino acids. V dropped 4 bases and J dropped 0; count of bases not matched to a gene: 9. CDR3 sequence: CASSSSTGASSTDTQYF. Here the CDR3 DNA reads TGTGCCAGCAGTTCCTCGACAGGGGCCTCAAGCACAGATACGCAGTATTTT.

This chain links TRBV19 with TRBJ1-3, with D unresolved. Per germline, CDR1 LNHDA and CDR2 SQIVND (reference sequence). The CDR3 contains 11 residues. The V gene lost 6 bases and the J gene lost 3 bases, with 3 bases spanning the gap. CDR3 sequence reads: CASRRGNTIYF. The CDR3 bases are TGTGCCAGTAGGCGTGGAAACACCATATATTTT.

This clone was seen many times. Other nucleotide sequences in the sample specify the same CDR3. The chain couples TRBV11-2 to TRBJ1-4; tentatively, D is TRBD1 (5 bases). The V end lost 3 bases, the J end lost 7 bases, and 6 bases lay between the germline ends. The CDR3 consists of 12 residues. The germline V gene has CDR1 SGHAT and CDR2 FQNNGV. The CDR3: CASSLGGEKLFF. The CDR3 coding sequence is TGTGCCAGCAGCTTGGGGGGTGAAAAACTGTTTTTT. The full variable domain, its missing parts supplied by reference TRBV11-2 and TRBJ1-4, is EAGVAQSPRYKIIEKRQSVAFWCNPISGHATLYWYQQILGQGPKLLIQFQNNGVVDDSQLPKDRFSAERLKGVDSTLKIQPAKLEDSAVYLCASSLGGEKLFFGSGTQLSVL.

About this clone: Additional DNA sequences in this sample encode the identical CDR3. The chain uses TRBV12-3 or TRBV12-4 and TRBJ1-1; no clear D. CDR3 length: 13 amino acids. V was cut by 2 bases and J by 1 base, with 5 bases left in between. CDR3 residues: CASSLLWNTEAFF. The CDR3, as DNA: TGTGCCAGCAGTTTACTATGGAACACTGAAGCTTTCTTT.

This clone was seen just once. The rearrangement joins TRBV2 to TRBJ1-5; 11 bases are shared with TRBD1. Trimming cost V 8 bases and J 3 bases; bases outside gene matches: 9. Germline V gene data show CDR1 as SNHLY and CDR2 as FYNNEI. The CDR3 sequence is 16 residues long. The CDR3, as DNA: TGTGCCAGCCGCTGGGACAGGGGGGCCCCCAATCAGCCCCAGCATTTT. It translates to CASRWDRGAPNQPQHF.

The sample holds a few counts of this clone. The chain is built from TRBV5-8 and TRBJ1-5; D ambiguous. Germline loops: CDR1 SGHTS, CDR2 YDEGEE. V gave up 2 bases and J gave up 3 bases, with 9 bases separating them. CDR3 length: 14 residues. CDR3 region: CASSLEEHNQPQHF. The CDR3 nucleotides are TGTGCCAGCAGCTTAGAGGAGCACAATCAGCCCCAGCATTTT.

V and J are TRBV28 and TRBJ2-7; D remains unclear. There are 12 residues in the CDR3. The V gene's germline CDR1 is MDHEN and CDR2 SYDVKM. Deletions cut 4 bases from V and 4 bases from J, with 8 bases between. CDR3 DNA: TGTGCCAGCAGTTCGGGCCCTTACGAGCAGTACTTC. It codes for CASSSGPYEQYF.

CDR3 nucleotide sequence: TGCGCCAGCAGCCAGGATTCGCCCGGGACTGGACAGCCCCAGCATTTT. Its protein is CASSQDSPGTGQPQHF. This rearrangement joins TRBV4-3 to TRBJ1-5, with D tentatively TRBD1 (5 bases). The CDR3 has 16 amino acids. Germline CDR1 is LGHNA and CDR2 is YSLEER. The V and J ends lost 3 bases and 7 bases respectively, with 19 bases between them.

This CDR3 is CSGGPRSTDTQYF. Here the CDR3 DNA reads TGCAGCGGTGGACCAAGAAGCACAGATACGCAGTATTTT. The rearrangement joins TRBV29-1 to TRBJ2-3; no reliable D call. The CDR3 totals 13 residues. Germline CDR1 and CDR2: SQVTM and ANQGSEA. Trimming pared 7 bases from V and 0 bases from J, leaving 11 bases between.

V is TRBV4-3 and J is TRBJ1-2; TRBD1 matches 8 bases. Germline CDR1 LGHNA, CDR2 YSLEER. The V gene end was trimmed by 4 bases and the J gene end by 8 bases; junction bases not matched to a gene: 6. The CDR3 contains 13 residues. CDR3 in DNA: TGCGCCAGCAGCCCCCAGGGGGCTGGCGGCTACACCTTC. Its protein product is CASSPQGAGGYTF.

The chain employs TRBV29-1 and TRBJ2-7; TRBD1 agrees at 8 bases. The CDR3 is 14 residues long. The trim removed 7 bases at V and 6 bases at J, leaving 14 bases unmatched. CDR1 is SQVTM, CDR2 ANQGSEA, per germline. DNA for the CDR3: TGCAGCGCCGAGGTCGGCAGGGGGCTGGGCGAGCAGTACTTC. As protein: CSAEVGRGLGEQYF.

V is TRBV7-3 and J is TRBJ2-3; D tentatively fits TRBD1 or TRBD2 (5 bases each). This CDR3 has 14 amino acids. The germline V and J ends were trimmed by 4 bases and 6 bases, with 14 bases remaining between them. CDR1 is SGHTA and CDR2 is FQGTGA in the germline V gene. The CDR3 sequence is CASSSGTFPDTQYF. The CDR3 DNA is TGTGCCAGCAGCTCAGGGACCTTTCCGGATACGCAGTATTTT.

V and J are TRBV29-1 and TRBJ1-2, with no clear D. CDR3 size: 11 residues. V gave up 0 bases and J gave up 10 bases, with 9 bases separating them. Germline V CDR1 and CDR2: SQVTM, ANQGSEA. In DNA form, the CDR3 reads TGCAGCGTTGAAGACCTTCCAACCTACACCTTC. Translating it yields CSVEDLPTYTF.

The gene calls are TRBV29-1 and TRBJ1-1; 9 bases are shared with TRBD1. The length of the CDR3 is 13 residues. V lost 7 bases, J lost 11 bases, and 14 bases stayed unmatched. Germline CDR1 is SQVTM and CDR2 is ANQGSEA. CDR3 sequence reads: CSGKGQGHREAFF. CDR3 coding DNA: TGCAGCGGGAAGGGACAGGGACATCGTGAGGCTTTCTTT.